This T cell receptor beta chain was recorded in a study of CD8 T cells in Susac syndrome. General study findings and limits: Within Susac syndrome CD4+ T cell repertoires, clonal expansion was not evident.

This CDR3 region has 13 residues. The germline V gene encodes CDR1 DFQATT and CDR2 SNEGSKA (reference sequence). V lost 6 bases to trimming and J lost 0 bases, with 11 bases between them. Random-hexamer reverse transcription was applied to 0.5 to 1 ug RNA. TCRdb passed the immunoSEQ multiplex PCR reads through MiXCR, listing each CDR3 protein once. The sample lists about 200,000 distinct CDR3 sequences; 90% to 95% were seen once. As concerns this clonotype: What it binds is not known.

TEMRA cells were FACS-enriched and CD8+ and CD4+ T cells negatively isolated. Sample: CD4+ T cells from PBMCs. The chain uses TRBV20-1 and TRBJ1-1; D gene ambiguous. This TCR derives from a human donor with Susac syndrome. The CDR3 sequence is CSAQRPMNTEAFF. In DNA form, the CDR3 reads TGCAGTGCGCAGAGACCGATGAACACTGAAGCTTTCTTT.